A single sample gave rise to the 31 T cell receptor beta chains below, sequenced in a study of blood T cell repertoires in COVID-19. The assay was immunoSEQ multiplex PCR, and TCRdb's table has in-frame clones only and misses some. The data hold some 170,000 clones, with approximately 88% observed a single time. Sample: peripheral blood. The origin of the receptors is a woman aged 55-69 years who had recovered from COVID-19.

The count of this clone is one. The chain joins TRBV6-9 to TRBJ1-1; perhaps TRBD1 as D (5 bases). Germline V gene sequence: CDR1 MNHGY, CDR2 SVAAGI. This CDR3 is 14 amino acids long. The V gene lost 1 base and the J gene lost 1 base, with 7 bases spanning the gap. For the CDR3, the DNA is TGTGCCAGCAGTTATTACAGGAGGAACACTGAAGCTTTCTTT. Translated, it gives CASSYYRRNTEAFF.

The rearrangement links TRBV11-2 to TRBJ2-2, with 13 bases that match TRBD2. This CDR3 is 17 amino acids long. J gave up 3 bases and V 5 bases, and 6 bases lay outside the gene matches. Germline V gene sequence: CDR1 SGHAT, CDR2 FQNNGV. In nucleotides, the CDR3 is TGTGCCAGCAGCCAGCGGACTAGCGGGGGATACACCGGGGAGCTGTTTTTT. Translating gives CASSQRTSGGYTGELFF.

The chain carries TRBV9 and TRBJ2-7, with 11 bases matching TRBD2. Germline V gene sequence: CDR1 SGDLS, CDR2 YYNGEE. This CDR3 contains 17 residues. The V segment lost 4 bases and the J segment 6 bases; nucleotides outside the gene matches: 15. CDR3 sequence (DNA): TGTGCCAGCAGCCGGGATAGCGGGGGGGCAATGAATCGCGAGCAGTACTTC. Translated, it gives CASSRDSGGAMNREQYF.

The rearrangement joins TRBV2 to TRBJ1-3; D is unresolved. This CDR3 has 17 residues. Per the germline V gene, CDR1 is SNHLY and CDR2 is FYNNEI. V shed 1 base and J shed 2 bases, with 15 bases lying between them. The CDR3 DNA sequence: TGTGCCAGCAGTGAAGATTCCGGGAGAGCAACTGGAAACACCATATATTTT. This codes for CASSEDSGRATGNTIYF. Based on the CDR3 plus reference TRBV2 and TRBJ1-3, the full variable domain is EPEVTQTPSHQVTQMGQEVILRCVPISNHLYFYWYRQILGQKVEFLVSFYNNEISEKSEIFDDQFSVERPDGSNFTLKIRSTKLEDSAMYFCASSEDSGRATGNTIYFGEGSWLTVV.

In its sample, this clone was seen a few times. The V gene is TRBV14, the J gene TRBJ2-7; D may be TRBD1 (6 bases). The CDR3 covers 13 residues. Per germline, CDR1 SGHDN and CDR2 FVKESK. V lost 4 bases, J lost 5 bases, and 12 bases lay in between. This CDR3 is CASSRTGYHEQYF. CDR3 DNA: TGTGCCAGCAGCCGAACAGGGTACCACGAGCAGTACTTC.

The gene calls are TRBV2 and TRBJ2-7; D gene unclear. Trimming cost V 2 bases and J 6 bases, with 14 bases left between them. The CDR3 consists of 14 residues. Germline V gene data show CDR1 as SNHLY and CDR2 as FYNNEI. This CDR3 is CASSEKSPLLEQYF. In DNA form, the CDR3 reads TGTGCCAGCAGTGAAAAATCCCCCCTCCTCGAGCAGTACTTC.

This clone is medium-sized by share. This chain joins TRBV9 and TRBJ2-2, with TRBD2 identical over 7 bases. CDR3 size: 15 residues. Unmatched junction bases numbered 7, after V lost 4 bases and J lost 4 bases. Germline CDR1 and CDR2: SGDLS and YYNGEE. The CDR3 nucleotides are TGTGCCAGCAGCTCCTGGGGGGGAAGCACCGGGGAGCTGTTTTTT. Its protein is CASSSWGGSTGELFF.

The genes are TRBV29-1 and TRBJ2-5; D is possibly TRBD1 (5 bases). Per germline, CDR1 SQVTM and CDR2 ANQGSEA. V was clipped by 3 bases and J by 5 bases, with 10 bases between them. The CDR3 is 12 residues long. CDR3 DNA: TGCAGCGTTGACAGGGTTGGTGAGACCCAGTACTTC. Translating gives CSVDRVGETQYF.

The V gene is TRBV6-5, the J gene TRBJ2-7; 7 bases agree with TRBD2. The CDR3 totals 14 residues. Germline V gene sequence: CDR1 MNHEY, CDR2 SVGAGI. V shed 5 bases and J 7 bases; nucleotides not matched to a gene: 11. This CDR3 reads CASSSSSGRAEQYF. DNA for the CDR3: TGTGCCAGCAGTAGTTCTAGCGGTCGAGCGGAGCAGTACTTC.

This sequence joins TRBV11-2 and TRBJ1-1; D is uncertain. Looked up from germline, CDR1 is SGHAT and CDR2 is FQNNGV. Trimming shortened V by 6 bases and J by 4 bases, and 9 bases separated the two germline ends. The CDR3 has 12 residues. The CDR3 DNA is TGTGCCAGCAGGCAGGATCGCACTGAAGCTTTCTTT. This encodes CASRQDRTEAFF.

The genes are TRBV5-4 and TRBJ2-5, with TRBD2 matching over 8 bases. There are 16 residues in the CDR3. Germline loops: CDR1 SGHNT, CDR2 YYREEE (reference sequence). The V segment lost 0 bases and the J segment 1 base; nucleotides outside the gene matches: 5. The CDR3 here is CASSLVPAGAQETQYF. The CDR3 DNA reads TGTGCCAGCAGCTTGGTACCAGCGGGGGCCCAAGAGACCCAGTACTTC.

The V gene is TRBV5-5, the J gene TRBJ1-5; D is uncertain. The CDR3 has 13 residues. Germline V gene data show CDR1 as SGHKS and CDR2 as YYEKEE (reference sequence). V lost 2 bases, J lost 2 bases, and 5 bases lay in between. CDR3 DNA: TGTGCCAGCAGCTTCAGTCGCAATCAGCCCCAGCATTTT. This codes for CASSFSRNQPQHF.

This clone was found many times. CDR3 nucleotides: TGCAGCGTTGCCGGCACCGCCGGGACTGAAGCTTTCTTT. Residues: CSVAGTAGTEAFF. The gene calls are TRBV29-1 and TRBJ1-1; D gene unclear. The V end lost 4 bases, the J end lost 5 bases, and 14 bases lay between the germline ends. The CDR3 is made up of 13 amino acids. CDR1 is SQVTM, CDR2 ANQGSEA, per germline.

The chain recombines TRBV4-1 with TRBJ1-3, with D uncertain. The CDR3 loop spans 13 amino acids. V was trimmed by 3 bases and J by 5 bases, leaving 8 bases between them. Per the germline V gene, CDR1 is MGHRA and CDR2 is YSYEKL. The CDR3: CASSQAVRNTIYF. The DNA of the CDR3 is TGCGCCAGCAGCCAGGCGGTACGAAACACCATATATTTT.

In nucleotides, the CDR3 is TGTGCCAGCAGACTACAGGGAAACGGGGAGCTGTTTTTT. Protein product: CASRLQGNGELFF. This chain links TRBV2 with TRBJ2-2, with a tentative D call TRBD1 (6 bases). V lost 6 bases and J 7 bases, leaving 12 bases between the germline ends. CDR3 length: 13 amino acids. Looked up from germline, CDR1 is SNHLY and CDR2 is FYNNEI.

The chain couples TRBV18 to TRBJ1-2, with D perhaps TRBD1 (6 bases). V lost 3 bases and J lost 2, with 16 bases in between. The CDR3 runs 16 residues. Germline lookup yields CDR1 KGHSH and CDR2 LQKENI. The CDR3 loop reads CASSPGTPNNNYGYTF. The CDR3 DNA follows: TGTGCCAGCTCACCCGGGACACCTAACAACAACTATGGCTACACCTTC.

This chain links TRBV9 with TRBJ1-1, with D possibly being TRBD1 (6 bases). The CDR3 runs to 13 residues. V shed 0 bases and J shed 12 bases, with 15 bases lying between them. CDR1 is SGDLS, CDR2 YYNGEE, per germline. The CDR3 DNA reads TGTGCCAGCAGCGTAGCTCCAGGGGTAGGAACTTTCTTT. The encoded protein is CASSVAPGVGTFF.

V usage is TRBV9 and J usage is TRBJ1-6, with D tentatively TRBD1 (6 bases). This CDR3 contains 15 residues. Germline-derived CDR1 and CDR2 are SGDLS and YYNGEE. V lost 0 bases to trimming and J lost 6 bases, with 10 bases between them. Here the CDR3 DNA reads TGTGCCAGCAGCGTAGCTGGACAGACTAATTCACCCCTCCACTTT. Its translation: CASSVAGQTNSPLHF.

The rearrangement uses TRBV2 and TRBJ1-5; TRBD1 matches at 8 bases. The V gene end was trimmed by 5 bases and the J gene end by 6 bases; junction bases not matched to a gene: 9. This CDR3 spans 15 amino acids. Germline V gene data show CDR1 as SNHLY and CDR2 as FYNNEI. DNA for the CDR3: TGTGCCAGCAGTTTGGACAGGGCAGTAGTTCAGCCCCAGCATTTT. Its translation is CASSLDRAVVQPQHF.

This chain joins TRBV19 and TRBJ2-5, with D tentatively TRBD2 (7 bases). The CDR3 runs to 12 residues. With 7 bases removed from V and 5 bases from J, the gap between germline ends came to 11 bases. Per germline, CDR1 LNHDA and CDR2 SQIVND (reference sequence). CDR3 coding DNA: TGTGCCAGTAAGGGGGAGGGGGAGACCCAGTACTTC. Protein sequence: CASKGEGETQYF.

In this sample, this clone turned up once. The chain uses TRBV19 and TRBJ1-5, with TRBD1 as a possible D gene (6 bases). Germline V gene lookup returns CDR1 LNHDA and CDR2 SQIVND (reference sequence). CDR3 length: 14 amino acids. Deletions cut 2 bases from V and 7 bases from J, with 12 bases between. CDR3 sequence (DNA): TGTGCCAGTAGTATATCACAGGGTTACCAGCCCCAGCATTTT. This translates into CASSISQGYQPQHF.

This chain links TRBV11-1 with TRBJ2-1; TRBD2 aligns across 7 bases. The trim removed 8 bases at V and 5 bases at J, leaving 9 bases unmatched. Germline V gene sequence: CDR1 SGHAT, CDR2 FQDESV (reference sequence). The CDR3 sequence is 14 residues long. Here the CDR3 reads CASHGGTGNNEQFF. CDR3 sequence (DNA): TGTGCCAGCCACGGGGGGACTGGAAACAATGAGCAGTTCTTC.

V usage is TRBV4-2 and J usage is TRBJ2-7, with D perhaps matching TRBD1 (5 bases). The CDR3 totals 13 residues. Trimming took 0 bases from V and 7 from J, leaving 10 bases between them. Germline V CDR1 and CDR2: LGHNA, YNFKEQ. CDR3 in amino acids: CASSQDSGFEQYF. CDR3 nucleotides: TGTGCCAGCAGCCAAGATTCAGGGTTTGAGCAGTACTTC.

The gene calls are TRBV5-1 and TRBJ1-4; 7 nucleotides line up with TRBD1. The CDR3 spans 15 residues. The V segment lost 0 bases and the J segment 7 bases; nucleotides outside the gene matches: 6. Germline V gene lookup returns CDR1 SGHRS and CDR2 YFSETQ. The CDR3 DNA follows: TGCGCCAGCAGCTTGGGACAGGGTATCGGTGAAAAACTGTTTTTT. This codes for CASSLGQGIGEKLFF.

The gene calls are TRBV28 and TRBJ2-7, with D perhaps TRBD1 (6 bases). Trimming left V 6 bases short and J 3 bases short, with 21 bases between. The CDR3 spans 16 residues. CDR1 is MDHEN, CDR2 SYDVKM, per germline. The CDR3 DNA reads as TGTGCCAGCAGGGAAGCCCGGACAGACCCTCGCTACGAGCAGTACTTC. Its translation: CASREARTDPRYEQYF. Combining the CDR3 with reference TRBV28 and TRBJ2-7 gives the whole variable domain DVKVTQSSRYLVKRTGEKVFLECVQDMDHENMFWYRQDPGLGLRLIYFSYDVKMKEKGDIPEGYSVSREKKERFSLILESASTNQTSMYLCASREARTDPRYEQYFGPGTRLTVT.

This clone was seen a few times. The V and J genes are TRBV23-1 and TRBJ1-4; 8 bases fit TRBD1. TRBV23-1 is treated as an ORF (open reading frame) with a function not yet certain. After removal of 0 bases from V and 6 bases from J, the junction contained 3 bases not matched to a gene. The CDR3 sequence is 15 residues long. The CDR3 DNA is TGCGCCAGCAGTCAATCTCAGGGACAGGATGAAAAACTGTTTTTT. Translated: CASSQSQGQDEKLFF.

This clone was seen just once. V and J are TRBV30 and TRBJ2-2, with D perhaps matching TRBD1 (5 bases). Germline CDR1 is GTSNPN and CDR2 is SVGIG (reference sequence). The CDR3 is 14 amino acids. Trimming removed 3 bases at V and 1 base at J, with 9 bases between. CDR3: CAWRRQLNTGELFF. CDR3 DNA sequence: TGTGCCTGGAGAAGACAGCTGAACACCGGGGAGCTGTTTTTT. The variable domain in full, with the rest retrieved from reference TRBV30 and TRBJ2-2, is SQTIHQWPATLVQPVGSPLSLECTVEGTSNPNLYWYRQAAGRGLQLLFYSVGIGQISSEVPQNLSASRPQDRQFILSSKKLLLSDSGFYLCAWRRQLNTGELFFGEGSRLTVL.

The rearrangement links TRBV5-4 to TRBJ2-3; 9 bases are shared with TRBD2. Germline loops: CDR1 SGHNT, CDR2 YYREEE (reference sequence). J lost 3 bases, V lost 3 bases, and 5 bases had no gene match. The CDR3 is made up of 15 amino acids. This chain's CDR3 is CASSSRGGGTDTQYF. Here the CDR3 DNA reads TGTGCCAGCAGCTCGCGGGGGGGCGGGACAGATACGCAGTATTTT.

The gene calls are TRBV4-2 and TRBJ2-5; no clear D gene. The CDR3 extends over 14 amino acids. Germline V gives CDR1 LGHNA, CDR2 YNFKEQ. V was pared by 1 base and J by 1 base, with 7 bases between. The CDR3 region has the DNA TGTGCCAGCAGCCAAGCCAACAGCCAAGAGACCCAGTACTTC. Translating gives CASSQANSQETQYF.

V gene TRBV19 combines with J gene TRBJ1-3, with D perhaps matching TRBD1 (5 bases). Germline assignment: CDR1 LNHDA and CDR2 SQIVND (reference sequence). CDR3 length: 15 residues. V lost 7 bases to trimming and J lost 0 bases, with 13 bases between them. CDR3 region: CASNDGGASGNTIYF. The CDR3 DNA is TGTGCCAGTAACGATGGAGGGGCCTCTGGAAACACCATATATTTT.

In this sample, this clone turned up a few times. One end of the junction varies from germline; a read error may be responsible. CDR3 nucleotides: TGTGCCAGCAGCCAAGAATGGACAGGGTTGGTTTTT. Translation: CASSQEWTGLVF. This chain connects TRBV3-1 (or the pseudogene TRBV3-2) to TRBJ1-4, with 8 bases lining up with TRBD1. This CDR3 has 12 amino acids. Germline V gene lookup returns CDR1 LGHDT and CDR2 YNNKEL (reference sequence).